What follows describes a single TCR beta chain. Its antigen is unidentified. Some clones are missing from TCRdb's copy, which holds only in-frame ones; the method was immunoSEQ multiplex PCR. This repertoire shows 140,000 or so clones, less than 90% found once; its top ten account for 15% to 20%. Described time point: blood 4 weeks post-SBRT, at nephrectomy. Treatment reported: 15 Gy SBRT to primary tumor, nephrectomy 4 weeks later. Nephrectomy followed 15 Gy stereotactic body radiation by 4 weeks. The patient's renal cell carcinoma had clear cell pathology. This specimen comes from a study of radiation and T cells in renal cell carcinoma. Study-wide results and caveats: Without pretreatment biopsies, baseline tumor clonotype presence was undetermined. Top tumor clonotypes rose in blood 2 weeks post-radiation, then contracted.

This clonotype was sampled from a woman in her 50s with renal cell carcinoma. The sequencing used blood, collected from a patient whose treatment included radiotherapy and nephrectomy.

CDR3 loop: CASSIQGSPLGDQPQHF. The DNA for the CDR3 is TGTGCCAGTAGTATACAGGGGTCACCCCTGGGGGATCAGCCCCAGCATTTT. The chain has TRBV19 and TRBJ1-5, with a tentative D call TRBD1 (6 bases). The germline CDR1 and CDR2 sequences are LNHDA and SQIVND (reference sequence). CDR3 length: 17 amino acids. V gave up 2 bases and J gave up 5 bases, with 19 bases separating them.